The next 25 T cell receptor beta chains were all read from a single sample in a study of blood T cell repertoires in COVID-19. Libraries were prepared by immunoSEQ multiplex PCR; TCRdb keeps only in-frame clonotypes and omits some of them. The sample lists 150,000 to 200,000 clones; more than 85% were seen once. The sequencing input was peripheral blood. These receptors were taken from a man younger than 35 with acute or convalescent COVID-19.

The genes are TRBV9 and TRBJ1-3, with 9 bases identical to TRBD1. Trimming at V came to 3 bases and at J to 2 bases, leaving 3 bases not matched to a gene. Germline CDR1 reads SGDLS; CDR2 reads YYNGEE. This CDR3 is built from 15 residues. The CDR3 reads CASSARQGAGNTIYF. CDR3 DNA sequence: TGTGCCAGCAGCGCAAGACAGGGGGCTGGAAACACCATATATTTT.

Only a few counts were recorded for this clone. The J gene is TRBJ1-4, the V gene TRBV19; the D gene is possibly TRBD1 (6 bases). V gave up 11 bases and J gave up 2 bases, with 15 bases separating them. From germline, CDR1 is LNHDA and CDR2 SQIVND (reference sequence). CDR3 length: 14 amino acids. CDR3 loop: CASKRGSTNEKLFF. DNA for the CDR3: TGTGCCTCGAAGAGGGGGTCTACTAATGAAAAACTGTTTTTT.

The chain uses TRBV5-1 and TRBJ2-3; TRBD1 might be the D (6 bases). V lost 4 bases, J lost 2 bases, and 11 bases lay in between. This CDR3 spans 14 amino acids. Germline values: CDR1 SGHRS, CDR2 YFSETQ. This CDR3 is CASSPQGVTDTQYF. Here the CDR3 DNA reads TGCGCCAGCAGCCCACAGGGTGTCACAGATACGCAGTATTTT.

This clone was observed a handful of times. The gene calls are TRBV7-6 and TRBJ1-1, with TRBD1 matching 7 bases. This CDR3 contains 19 residues. V lost 5 bases, J lost 1 base, and 19 bases stayed unmatched. CDR1 is SGHVS and CDR2 is FNYEAQ in the germline V gene. The CDR3, as DNA: TGTGCCAGCAGCCGGAGGCCCATTACCGACAGGGCCTCGAACACTGAAGCTTTCTTT. Protein: CASSRRPITDRASNTEAFF.

The J gene is TRBJ1-6, the V gene TRBV5-1; D gene uncertain. V shed 4 bases and J shed 7 bases, with 15 bases lying between them. The CDR3 has 15 amino acids. Germline values: CDR1 SGHRS, CDR2 YFSETQ. CDR3 DNA: TGCGCCAGCAGCGAAGCAAATCCGGGGAATTCACCCCTCCACTTT. It encodes CASSEANPGNSPLHF.

The V gene is TRBV6-5, the J gene TRBJ1-6, with TRBD1 as a possible D gene (6 bases). The germline gives CDR1 MNHEY, CDR2 SVGAGI. The CDR3 contains 14 residues. Trimming cost V 6 bases and J 9 bases, with 15 bases left between them. As DNA, the CDR3 is TGTGCCAGCAGAAGAAAACAGGGACCTTCACCCCTCCACTTT. This translates into CASRRKQGPSPLHF.

This clone was seen a single time. This chain uses TRBV24-1 with TRBJ2-3; 8 bases match TRBD2. Germline assignment: CDR1 KGHDR and CDR2 SFDVKD. V lost 3 bases, J lost 2 bases, and 12 bases stayed unmatched. The CDR3 covers 18 residues. DNA for the CDR3: TGTGCCACCAGTGATCCATATTCCGGGAGGGCAGACACAGATACGCAGTATTTT. Encoded protein: CATSDPYSGRADTDTQYF.

J is TRBJ2-7 and V is TRBV11-3; 7 positions agree with TRBD1. The CDR3 totals 13 residues. Per germline, CDR1 SGHNT and CDR2 YENEEA. The ends lost 5 bases at V and 6 bases at J; junction bases unmatched: 7. CDR3 loop: CASSHGTALEQYF. In nucleotides, the CDR3 is TGTGCCAGCAGCCATGGGACAGCTCTCGAGCAGTACTTC. Supplemented by reference TRBV11-3 and TRBJ2-7, the full variable domain reads EAGVVQSPRYKIIEKKQPVAFWCNPISGHNTLYWYLQNLGQGPELLIRYENEEAVDDSQLPKDRFSAERLKGVDSTLKIQPAELGDSAVYLCASSHGTALEQYFGPGTRLTVT.

The chain links TRBV11-2 to TRBJ2-7; D not certain. In germline, CDR1 is SGHAT, CDR2 FQNNGV. V lost 1 base, J lost 0 bases, and 10 bases lay in between. The CDR3 extends over 15 amino acids. CDR3 region: CASSLGHLSSYEQYF. CDR3 in DNA: TGTGCCAGCAGCTTAGGACATCTGAGCTCCTACGAGCAGTACTTC.

The chain employs TRBV6-4 and TRBJ1-1; D is unclear. Germline V gene lookup returns CDR1 MRHNA and CDR2 SNTAGT. This CDR3 region has 13 residues. V lost 4 bases to trimming and J lost 1 base, with 7 bases between them. For the CDR3, the DNA is TGTGCCAGCAGTGTGCGGGAGAACACTGAAGCTTTCTTT. As protein: CASSVRENTEAFF.

The rearrangement joins TRBV12-3 or TRBV12-4 to TRBJ2-1; 10 bases are a match to TRBD2. V was pared by 1 base and J by 10 bases, with 1 base of the junction left unmatched. This CDR3 region has 13 residues. The CDR3, as DNA: TGTGCCAGCAGTTTAGGAGCGGGGGGGGAGCAGTTCTTC. Translated, it gives CASSLGAGGEQFF.

This sequence joins TRBV5-8 and TRBJ1-6; 9 nucleotides match TRBD1. Germline loops: CDR1 SGHTS, CDR2 YDEGEE. Trimming took 4 bases from V and 0 from J; bases not matched to a gene: 11. This CDR3 is 19 amino acids long. This CDR3 is CASSPRDRVYSSYNSPLHF. The CDR3 DNA follows: TGTGCCAGCAGCCCCCGGGACAGGGTATATAGCTCCTATAATTCACCCCTCCACTTT.

This sequence joins TRBV5-4 and TRBJ1-2, with 8 bases matching TRBD1. The CDR3 spans 13 residues. With 2 bases clipped from V and 8 bases from J, the junction kept 5 bases outside the gene matches. Germline V gene data show CDR1 as SGHNT and CDR2 as YYREEE (reference sequence). CDR3 amino acids: CASSLAGGRGYTF. In DNA, the CDR3 is TGTGCCAGCAGCTTAGCAGGGGGCAGGGGCTACACCTTC.

The chain has TRBV19 and TRBJ1-5; D is perhaps TRBD1 (6 bases). Germline loops: CDR1 LNHDA, CDR2 SQIVND (reference sequence). V lost 5 bases, J lost 6 bases, and 11 bases lay in between. CDR3 length: 13 residues. The CDR3 here is CASSPQGPQPQHF. The CDR3 DNA is TGTGCCAGTAGTCCCCAGGGGCCTCAGCCCCAGCATTTT.

V gene TRBV4-2 combines with J gene TRBJ1-3; D possibly corresponds to TRBD1 (5 bases). The CDR3 is made up of 15 amino acids. Trimming left V 3 bases short and J 3 bases short, with 12 bases between. The germline V gene encodes CDR1 LGHNA and CDR2 YNFKEQ. In DNA, the CDR3 is TGTGCCAGCAGCCAGGAGGGGAGCCGTGGAAACACCATATATTTT. It codes for CASSQEGSRGNTIYF.

A single count supports this clone. The rearrangement joins TRBV30 to TRBJ1-4; TRBD1 might be the D (6 bases). The V end lost 3 bases, the J end lost 5 bases, and 16 bases lay between the germline ends. CDR3 length: 15 residues. CDR1 is GTSNPN, CDR2 SVGIG, per germline (reference sequence). The chain's CDR3 is CAWRTGVTGNEKLFF. Here the CDR3 DNA reads TGTGCCTGGAGGACAGGAGTTACGGGGAATGAAAAACTGTTTTTT.

J is TRBJ1-6 and V is TRBV27; D is unresolved. The CDR3 extends over 16 amino acids. V was trimmed by 6 bases and J by 10 bases, leaving 22 bases between them. Germline CDR1 and CDR2: MNHEY and SMNVEV (reference sequence). CDR3 coding DNA: TGTGCCAGCAGCCTGGAGGGATCTAACTGGGGATCACCCCTCCACTTT. This gives the protein CASSLEGSNWGSPLHF.

The chain employs TRBV5-1 and TRBJ1-2; 8 bases line up with TRBD1. The germline CDR1 and CDR2 sequences are SGHRS and YFSETQ. This CDR3 has 14 residues. Unmatched junction bases numbered 3, after V lost 5 bases and J lost 0 bases. The CDR3, as DNA: TGCGCCAGCAGACCGGACAGGGCTAACTATGGCTACACCTTC. It encodes CASRPDRANYGYTF.

The chain has TRBV5-1 and TRBJ1-3, with a weak D call TRBD1 (6 bases). Between the trimmed V and J ends, which lost 0 bases and 4 bases, there was a span of 14 bases. CDR3 length equals 16 residues. Germline CDR1 is SGHRS and CDR2 is YFSETQ. CDR3 nucleotide sequence: TGCGCCAGCAGCTTGGCCTCCGGCAGGGGCGGAAACACCATATATTTT. As protein: CASSLASGRGGNTIYF.

The genes are TRBV30 and TRBJ1-2; no definite D call. Trimming pared 1 base from V and 9 bases from J, leaving 24 bases between. The CDR3 extends over 16 amino acids. The V gene's germline CDR1 is GTSNPN and CDR2 SVGIG (reference sequence). Here the CDR3 reads CAWSARTGDLNFRYTF. The CDR3 region has the DNA TGTGCCTGGAGTGCCCGGACCGGGGATCTGAATTTTCGCTACACCTTC.

This rearrangement joins TRBV29-1 to TRBJ1-1; D remains unclear. The CDR3 extends over 13 amino acids. From germline, CDR1 is SQVTM and CDR2 ANQGSEA. V was cut by 2 bases and J by 1 base, with 8 bases left in between. Written as DNA, the CDR3 is TGCAGCGTTGAAAGTCGGGAGAACACTGAAGCTTTCTTT. It encodes CSVESRENTEAFF.

The chain links TRBV19 to TRBJ2-7, with TRBD1 matching over 9 bases. Germline V gene sequence: CDR1 LNHDA, CDR2 SQIVND (reference sequence). V shed 1 base, J shed 4 bases, and the junction held 5 bases outside the gene matches. The CDR3 spans 15 residues. CDR3 DNA sequence: TGTGCCAGTAGTATAGGGGGACAGGGCTTTTACGAGCAGTACTTC. Translation gives CASSIGGQGFYEQYF.

The rearrangement uses TRBV7-2 and TRBJ2-6; TRBD1 matches at 8 bases. V was pared by 3 bases and J by 4 bases, with 2 bases of the junction left unmatched. Germline lookup yields CDR1 SGHTA and CDR2 FQGNSA. The CDR3 sequence is 15 residues long. CDR3 coding DNA: TGTGCCAGCAGCTTCCGGACAGGGGGGGCCAACGTCCTGACTTTC. This sequence encodes CASSFRTGGANVLTF.

The chain carries TRBV12-3 or TRBV12-4 and TRBJ1-3; D is ambiguous. The CDR3 runs to 12 residues. V was cut by 9 bases and J by 4 bases, with 10 bases left in between. As DNA, the CDR3 is TGTGCCAGTTCTAGCTTCGGAAACACCATATATTTT. Encoded protein: CASSSFGNTIYF.

This chain links TRBV5-1 with TRBJ2-3; a possible D gene is TRBD2 (6 bases). The V and J ends lost 9 bases and 8 bases respectively, with 7 bases between them. The CDR3 extends over 9 amino acids. Germline lookup yields CDR1 SGHRS and CDR2 YFSETQ. The DNA for the CDR3 is TGCGCCACGCGGGGTACGCAGTATTTT. Protein: CATRGTQYF.